The 10 T cell receptor beta chains listed next were all sequenced from one sample in a study of breast tumors, draining lymph nodes, adjacent tissues. Breast cancer patients provided tissue from their axillary draining lymph nodes. TCRdb reprocessed the multiplex PCR reads via MiXCR and lists one record per CDR3 protein. The sample comprises approximately 200,000 distinct CDR3 sequences, 31% of which are singletons, and about 4.5% rests with the top ten. Material for sequencing was axillary lymph node tissue. These receptors were taken from a female donor with breast cancer. Some clones in this sample may be carry-over from other donors' samples.

The sample holds a few counts of this clonotype. This chain connects TRBV15 to TRBJ1-1; D gene uncertain. The CDR3 loop spans 14 amino acids. The V end was cut by 0 bases, the J end by 5 bases, with 10 bases between. CDR1 is LNHNV and CDR2 is YYDKDF in the germline V gene (reference sequence). As DNA, the CDR3 is TGTGCCACCAGCAGAGATCCTCGCTTAACTGAAGCTTTCTTT. Encoded protein: CATSRDPRLTEAFF. The whole variable domain, remainder taken from reference TRBV15 and TRBJ1-1, is DAMVIQNPRYQVTQFGKPVTLSCSQTLNHNVMYWYQQKSSQAPKLLFHYYDKDFNNEADTPDNFQSRRPNTSFCFLDIRSPGLGDTAMYLCATSRDPRLTEAFFGQGTRLTVV.

This clonotype occurred many times. The chain uses TRBV3-1 and TRBJ2-1; no clear D. V was pared by 1 base and J by 6 bases, with 10 bases between. In germline, CDR1 is LGHDT, CDR2 YNNKEL (reference sequence). The CDR3 spans 14 residues. CDR3 bases: TGTGCCAGCAGCCAAGTTCCCCTCTTCAATGAGCAGTTCTTC. Translated, it gives CASSQVPLFNEQFF.

Remarks on this clonotype: Given a much more abundant clone one base away, this may be a read error. V usage is TRBV19 and J usage is TRBJ2-4, with 10 bases aligning to TRBD2. Germline V gene sequence: CDR1 LNHDA, CDR2 SQIVND (reference sequence). Losses at the gene ends were 7 bases for V and 8 bases for J; bases not matched to a gene: 11. The CDR3 is 15 amino acids. The CDR3 reads CASTSGLAAGDIQYF. The CDR3, as DNA: TGTGCCAGTACCTCCGGACTAGCGGCGGGAGACATTCAGTACTTC.

J is TRBJ2-2 and V is TRBV20-1; 11 bases align to TRBD2. J lost 5 bases, V lost 3 bases, and 5 bases had no gene match. CDR1 and CDR2 (germline): DFQATT, SNEGSKA (reference sequence). The CDR3 loop spans 15 amino acids. The CDR3 DNA follows: TGCAGTGCTAGCGCGGGGACTAGCGGTACCGGGGAGCTGTTTTTT. Encoded protein: CSASAGTSGTGELFF.

The chain links TRBV9 to TRBJ1-4; D is perhaps TRBD1 (6 bases). CDR1 SGDLS and CDR2 YYNGEE come from the germline V gene. V was pared by 4 bases and J by 8 bases, with 18 bases between. The CDR3 is 15 residues long. CDR3 DNA: TGTGCCAGCAGCTTCCTGGGACAAGAGGGGGAAAAACTGTTTTTT. Translating it yields CASSFLGQEGEKLFF.

The V and J genes are TRBV12-3 or TRBV12-4 and TRBJ1-6; D gene ambiguous. The V end was cut by 4 bases, the J end by 9 bases, with 13 bases between. This CDR3 has 14 amino acids. The CDR3 loop reads CASSSLMNGSPLHF. The DNA for the CDR3 is TGTGCCAGCAGTTCTCTAATGAATGGTTCACCCCTCCACTTT.

This clonotype was recorded many times. V usage is TRBV11-2 and J usage is TRBJ2-3, with D perhaps TRBD1 (5 bases). Trimming took 3 bases from V and 10 from J, leaving 32 bases between them. This CDR3 has 19 amino acids. Germline CDR1 reads SGHAT; CDR2 reads FQNNGV. The DNA of the CDR3 is TGTGCCAGCAGCTTCCAGGGTTTGACTCCCCGTGGCACAGAGTTTGCGCAGTATTTT. Protein: CASSFQGLTPRGTEFAQYF. The complete variable domain, with remaining parts taken from reference TRBV11-2 and TRBJ2-3, reads EAGVAQSPRYKIIEKRQSVAFWCNPISGHATLYWYQQILGQGPKLLIQFQNNGVVDDSQLPKDRFSAERLKGVDSTLKIQPAKLEDSAVYLCASSFQGLTPRGTEFAQYFGPGTRLTVL.

V usage is TRBV5-4 and J usage is TRBJ2-3; D is possibly TRBD2 (6 bases). This CDR3 is 17 amino acids long. V lost 0 bases and J 1 base, leaving 15 bases between the germline ends. Germline V CDR1 and CDR2: SGHNT, YYREEE (reference sequence). The CDR3 nucleotides are TGTGCCAGCAGCTTGGGGGGCCGAGGAGGGGGCACAGATACGCAGTATTTT. Its protein is CASSLGGRGGGTDTQYF.

About this clonotype: One junction end does not reproduce the germline sequence, and a read error may be involved. The chain carries TRBV27 and TRBJ2-5, with D possibly TRBD1 on 5 matching bases. Germline V gives CDR1 MNHEY, CDR2 SMNVEV (reference sequence). The CDR3 totals 15 residues. The CDR3 is CASSLRAGLTETRYF. The DNA for the CDR3 is TGTGCCAGCAGTTTACGGGCAGGGTTAACGGAGACCCGGTACTTC.

This clonotype was detected ten times or more. The chain joins TRBV5-1 to TRBJ1-6; possibly TRBD1 for D (6 bases). The germline V gene encodes CDR1 SGHRS and CDR2 YFSETQ. The CDR3 runs to 16 residues. Deletions cut 0 bases from V and 9 bases from J, with 16 bases between. The DNA for the CDR3 is TGCGCCAGCAGCTTGGACCCGGGACATGGGGGTTCACCCCTCCACTTT. It specifies CASSLDPGHGGSPLHF.